Each of the 6 T cell receptor beta chains below was sequenced from the same sample in a study of early T cells in non-severe SARS-CoV-2 infection (dated by TCRdb to the early 2020s). Libraries came from 5' RACE. The sequencer was a NextSeq 500. TCRdb trimmed public reads at Q25 via fastp, called clones via MiXCR and kept in-frame beta chains. Records with the same CDR3 protein are collapsed into one entry carrying the most frequent genes and DNA. The sample table shows about 35,000 distinct CDR3 sequences, and about 6.5% are seen once. The biggest ten clones account for 7.5% to 8% of the sample. The sample comprised whole blood. These receptors originate from an adult who was a healthcare worker with PCR-confirmed SARS-CoV-2 infection or an uninfected control (not recorded which).

This clonotype was counted many times. J is TRBJ2-2 and V is TRBV5-1; a possible D gene is TRBD1 (6 bases). Trimming removed 2 bases at V and 1 base at J, with 9 bases between. The CDR3 spans 15 residues. The germline V gene has CDR1 SGHRS and CDR2 YFSETQ. CDR3 coding DNA: TGCGCCAGCAGCTTCCGGGGACAGAACACCGGGGAGCTGTTTTTT. Protein sequence: CASSFRGQNTGELFF.

This clonotype was picked up many times. J is TRBJ1-1 and V is TRBV7-9; D ambiguous. The germline V and J ends were trimmed by 4 bases and 5 bases, with 11 bases remaining between them. Germline V gene sequence: CDR1 SEHNR, CDR2 FQNEAQ (reference sequence). The CDR3 has 13 residues. The CDR3 region is CASSYSRTTEAFF. CDR3 in DNA: TGTGCCAGCAGCTATAGCAGAACGACTGAAGCTTTCTTT.

The sample holds many counts of this clonotype. V usage is TRBV20-1 and J usage is TRBJ1-1; D gene unclear. This CDR3 has 16 amino acids. Germline-derived CDR1 and CDR2 are DFQATT and SNEGSKA (reference sequence). Trimming pared 5 bases from V and 0 bases from J, leaving 19 bases between. CDR3 loop: CSAPPGGRGMNTEAFF. CDR3 in DNA: TGCAGTGCTCCGCCGGGAGGGCGAGGCATGAACACTGAAGCTTTCTTT.

This chain links TRBV29-1 with TRBJ1-2; D remains unclear. Germline CDR1 is SQVTM and CDR2 is ANQGSEA. There are 14 residues in the CDR3. Trimming left V 3 bases short and J 2 bases short, with 13 bases between. This chain's CDR3 is CSVEGGQANYGYTF. The DNA for the CDR3 is TGCAGCGTTGAGGGAGGGCAGGCAAACTATGGCTACACCTTC.

This clonotype was seen ten or more times. The chain links TRBV29-1 to TRBJ1-6; weak D call: TRBD1 (5 bases). CDR1 and CDR2 from the germline V gene are SQVTM and ANQGSEA. The CDR3 spans 16 residues. Trimming removed 1 base at V and 8 bases at J, with 18 bases between. Here the CDR3 reads CSVEGVTGVYDSPLHF. Written as DNA, the CDR3 is TGCAGCGTTGAAGGTGTGACGGGGGTGTATGATTCACCCCTCCACTTT.

This clonotype has ten or more counts. The gene calls are TRBV7-8 and TRBJ1-5; TRBD1 aligns across 8 bases. The germline V gene has CDR1 SGHVS and CDR2 FQNEAQ. With 5 bases clipped from V and 6 bases from J, the junction kept 9 bases outside the gene matches. This CDR3 is 15 amino acids long. This chain's CDR3 is CASSQTGGSGQPQHF. For the CDR3, the DNA is TGTGCCAGCAGCCAAACAGGGGGTTCCGGTCAGCCCCAGCATTTT.